This TCR beta chain comes out of a study of blood T cell repertoires in COVID-19. Study summary: COVID-19 samples collected from the United States, Italy and Spain covered acute and convalescent phases. T cells, B-cell-depleted T cells, or PBMCs supplied cDNA or gDNA.

The junction had 18 bases not matched to a gene; V was cut back by 5 bases and J by 6 bases. Germline loops: CDR1 MDHEN, CDR2 SYDVKM. The CDR3 is 17 residues long. Original data processing: Amplification from reference gene primers served as the basis for estimated nucleated cell counts. Measured with immunoSEQ multiplex PCR; TCRdb has only the in-frame clones, and not every one. The DNA gave D and trimming, while V, J and clone size come from that table. Seen here are about 23,000 clones, under 95% observed once, and the top ten hold under 4.5%. The source of this sequence is a woman in her forties or fifties with active COVID-19. This chain joins TRBV28 and TRBJ1-2; 7 bases line up with TRBD1. The specimen was peripheral blood. CDR3 coding DNA: TGTGCCAGCAGTGCCACCGGGACTAGGGGGCAAATAGATGGCTACACCTTC. Encoded protein: CASSATGTRGQIDGYTF.